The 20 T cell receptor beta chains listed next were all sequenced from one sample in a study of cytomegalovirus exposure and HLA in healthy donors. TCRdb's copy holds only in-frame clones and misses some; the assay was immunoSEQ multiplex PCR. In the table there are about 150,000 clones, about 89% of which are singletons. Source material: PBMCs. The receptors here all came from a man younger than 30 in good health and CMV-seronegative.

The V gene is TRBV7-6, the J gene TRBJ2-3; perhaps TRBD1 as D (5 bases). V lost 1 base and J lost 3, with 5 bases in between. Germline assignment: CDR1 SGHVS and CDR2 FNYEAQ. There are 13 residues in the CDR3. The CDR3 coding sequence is TGTGCCAGCAGCTTAGAGGGGACAGATACGCAGTATTTT. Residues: CASSLEGTDTQYF.

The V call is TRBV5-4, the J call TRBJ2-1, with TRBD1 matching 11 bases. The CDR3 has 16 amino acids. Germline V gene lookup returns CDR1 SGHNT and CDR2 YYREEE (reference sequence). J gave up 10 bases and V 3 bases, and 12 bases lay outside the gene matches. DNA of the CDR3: TGTGCCAGCAGCTCCGGCCGGGACAGGGGGAAGTGGGAGCAGTTCTTC. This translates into CASSSGRDRGKWEQFF.

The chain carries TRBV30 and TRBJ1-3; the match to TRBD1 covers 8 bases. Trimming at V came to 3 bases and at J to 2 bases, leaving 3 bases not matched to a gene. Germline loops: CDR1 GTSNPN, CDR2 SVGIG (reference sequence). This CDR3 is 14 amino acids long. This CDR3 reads CAWRAGGPGNTIYF. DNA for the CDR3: TGTGCCTGGAGGGCAGGGGGCCCTGGAAACACCATATATTTT.

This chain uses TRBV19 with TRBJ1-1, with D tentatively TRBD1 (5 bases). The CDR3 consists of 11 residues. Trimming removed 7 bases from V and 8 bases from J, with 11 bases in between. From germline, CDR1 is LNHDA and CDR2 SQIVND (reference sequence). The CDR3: CASILDREAFF. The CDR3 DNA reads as TGTGCCAGTATTCTCGACAGAGAAGCTTTCTTT.

For the CDR3, the DNA is TGTGCCAGTAGTACCGGGACTAGCGGGAGTACGTACATTCAGTACTTC. This gives the protein CASSTGTSGSTYIQYF. J is TRBJ2-4 and V is TRBV19; 14 bases line up with TRBD2. The CDR3 is made up of 16 amino acids. Losses at the gene ends were 4 bases for V and 8 bases for J; bases not matched to a gene: 7. Germline CDR1 reads LNHDA; CDR2 reads SQIVND (reference sequence).

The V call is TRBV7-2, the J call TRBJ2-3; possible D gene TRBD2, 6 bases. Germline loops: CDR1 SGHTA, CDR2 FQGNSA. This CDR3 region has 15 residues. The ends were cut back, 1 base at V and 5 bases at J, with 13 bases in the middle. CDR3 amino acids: CASSLVGRGEDTQYF. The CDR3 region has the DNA TGTGCCAGCAGCTTAGTCGGGAGAGGGGAAGATACGCAGTATTTT.

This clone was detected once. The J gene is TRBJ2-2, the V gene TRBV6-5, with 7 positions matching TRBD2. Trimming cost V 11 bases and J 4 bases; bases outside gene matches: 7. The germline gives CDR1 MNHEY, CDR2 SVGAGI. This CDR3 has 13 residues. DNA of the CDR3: TGTGCCGCCGGGGGGTCTGTCACCGGGGAGCTGTTTTTT. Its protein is CAAGGSVTGELFF.

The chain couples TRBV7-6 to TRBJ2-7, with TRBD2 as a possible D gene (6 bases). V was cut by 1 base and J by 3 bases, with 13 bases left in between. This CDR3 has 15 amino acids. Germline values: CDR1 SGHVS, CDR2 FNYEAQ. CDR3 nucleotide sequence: TGTGCCAGCAGCTTAGGGGAGGCCTTACTCTACGAGCAGTACTTC. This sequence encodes CASSLGEALLYEQYF.

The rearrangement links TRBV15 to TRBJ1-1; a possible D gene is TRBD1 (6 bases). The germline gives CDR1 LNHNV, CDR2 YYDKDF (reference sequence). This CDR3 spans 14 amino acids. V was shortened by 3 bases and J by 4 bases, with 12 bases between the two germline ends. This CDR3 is CATSSRDIGTEAFF. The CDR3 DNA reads TGTGCCACCAGCAGTAGGGACATTGGCACTGAAGCTTTCTTT.

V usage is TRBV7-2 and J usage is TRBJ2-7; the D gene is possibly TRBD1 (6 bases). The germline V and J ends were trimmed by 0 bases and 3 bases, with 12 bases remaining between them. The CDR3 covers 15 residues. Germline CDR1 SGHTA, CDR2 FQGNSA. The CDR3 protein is CASSLAIGQSYEQYV. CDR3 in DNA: TGTGCCAGCAGCTTAGCCATTGGACAGAGCTACGAGCAGTACGTC.

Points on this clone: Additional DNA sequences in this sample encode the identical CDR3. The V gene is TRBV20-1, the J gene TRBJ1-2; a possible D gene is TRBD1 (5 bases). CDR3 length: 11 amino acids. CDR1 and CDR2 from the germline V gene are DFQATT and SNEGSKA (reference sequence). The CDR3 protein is CSASGSYGYTF. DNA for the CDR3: TGCAGCGCTTCAGGGTCGTATGGCTACACCTTC.

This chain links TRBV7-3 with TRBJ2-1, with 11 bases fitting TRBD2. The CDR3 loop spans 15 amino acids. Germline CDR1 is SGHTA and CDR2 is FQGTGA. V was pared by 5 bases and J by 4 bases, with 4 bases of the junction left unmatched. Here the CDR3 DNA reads TGTGCCAGCAGCGAGACTAGCGGGGAATACAATGAGCAGTTCTTC. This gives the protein CASSETSGEYNEQFF. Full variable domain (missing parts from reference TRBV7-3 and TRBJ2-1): GAGVSQTPSNKVTEKGKYVELRCDPISGHTALYWYRQSLGQGPEFLIYFQGTGAADDSGLPNDRFFAVRPEGSVSTLKIQRTERGDSAVYLCASSETSGEYNEQFFGPGTRLTVL.

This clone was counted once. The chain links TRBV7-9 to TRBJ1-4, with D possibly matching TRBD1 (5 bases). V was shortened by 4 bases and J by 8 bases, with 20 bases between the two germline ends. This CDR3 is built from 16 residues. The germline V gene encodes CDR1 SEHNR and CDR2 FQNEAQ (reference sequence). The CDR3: CASSSGQRSAGEKLFF. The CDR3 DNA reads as TGTGCCAGCAGCTCGGGGCAGCGATCAGCGGGAGAAAAACTGTTTTTT.

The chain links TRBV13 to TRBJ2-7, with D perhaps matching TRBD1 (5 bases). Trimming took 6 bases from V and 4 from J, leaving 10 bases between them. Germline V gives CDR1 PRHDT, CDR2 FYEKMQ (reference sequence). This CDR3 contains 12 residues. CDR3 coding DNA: TGTGCCAGCAGTCGGACAACATACGAGCAGTACTTC. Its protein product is CASSRTTYEQYF.

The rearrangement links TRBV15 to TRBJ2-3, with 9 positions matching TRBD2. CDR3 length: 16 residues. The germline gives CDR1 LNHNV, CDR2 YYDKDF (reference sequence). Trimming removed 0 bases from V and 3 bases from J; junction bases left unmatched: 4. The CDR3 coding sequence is TGTGCCACCAGCAGAGAGCGGGGGGGCCGGACAGATACGCAGTATTTT. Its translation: CATSRERGGRTDTQYF.

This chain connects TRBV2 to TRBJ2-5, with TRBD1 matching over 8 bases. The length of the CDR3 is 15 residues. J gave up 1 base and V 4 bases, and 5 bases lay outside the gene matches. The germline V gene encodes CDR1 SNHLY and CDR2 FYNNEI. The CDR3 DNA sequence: TGTGCCAGCAGTGTAGGGGACAGGCCCCAAGAGACCCAGTACTTC. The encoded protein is CASSVGDRPQETQYF.

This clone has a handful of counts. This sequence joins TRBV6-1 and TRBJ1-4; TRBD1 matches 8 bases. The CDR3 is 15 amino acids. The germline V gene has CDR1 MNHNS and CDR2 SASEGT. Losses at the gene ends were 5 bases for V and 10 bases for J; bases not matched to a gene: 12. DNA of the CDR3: TGTGCCAGCAGTCCGTGGGACAGGCTAAGCCTAAAACTGTTTTTT. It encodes CASSPWDRLSLKLFF.

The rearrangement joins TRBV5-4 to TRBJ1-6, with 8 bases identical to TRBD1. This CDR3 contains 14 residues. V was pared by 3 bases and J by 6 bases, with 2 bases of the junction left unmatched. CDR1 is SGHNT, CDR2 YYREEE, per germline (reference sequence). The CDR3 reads CASSWTGSNSPLHF. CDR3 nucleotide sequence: TGTGCCAGCAGCTGGACAGGGAGTAATTCACCCCTCCACTTT. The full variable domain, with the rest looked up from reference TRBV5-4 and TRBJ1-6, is ETGVTQSPTHLIKTRGQQVTLRCSSQSGHNTVSWYQQALGQGPQFIFQYYREEENGRGNFPPRFSGLQFPNYSSELNVNALELDDSALYLCASSWTGSNSPLHFGNGTRLTVT.

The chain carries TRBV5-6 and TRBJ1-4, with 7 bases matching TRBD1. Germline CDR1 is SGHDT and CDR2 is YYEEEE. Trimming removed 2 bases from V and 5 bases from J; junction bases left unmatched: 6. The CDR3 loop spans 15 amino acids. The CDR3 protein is CASSFSTGWNEKLFF. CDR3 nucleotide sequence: TGTGCCAGCAGCTTCTCGACAGGGTGGAATGAAAAACTGTTTTTT. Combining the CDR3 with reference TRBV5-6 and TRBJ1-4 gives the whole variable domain DAGVTQSPTHLIKTRGQQVTLRCSPKSGHDTVSWYQQALGQGPQFIFQYYEEEERQRGNFPDRFSGHQFPNYSSELNVNALLLGDSALYLCASSFSTGWNEKLFFGSGTQLSVL.

CDR3 DNA sequence: TGTGCCAGCAGTTACCGAGGACAGGGGATGAACTATGGCTACACCTTC. It codes for CASSYRGQGMNYGYTF. This chain joins TRBV7-9 and TRBJ1-2; 9 positions match TRBD1. Germline trimming cut 6 bases from V and 2 bases from J; bases unmatched to any gene: 10. Germline CDR1 and CDR2: SEHNR and FQNEAQ (reference sequence). This CDR3 has 16 amino acids.